A selection of T cell receptor beta chains follows, all from one sample in a study of CD8 T cells in ankylosing spondylitis. Via MiXCR, TCRdb re-called the 5' RACE reads, giving one row per CDR3 protein. In the table there are 350,000 or so distinct CDR3 sequences, about 9.9% of which are singletons. The sequencing sample was made of blood, either unsorted or a sorted T cell fraction (not recorded which). These receptors all come from a female donor with ankylosing spondylitis or in good health (not recorded which). CDR3s include the opening cysteine and the closing phenylalanine or tryptophan. Fields, in order: V gene, J gene, CDR3 protein.

V gene: TRBV12-3/TRBV12-4
J gene: TRBJ2-1
CDR3 protein: CASSFALATDEQFF

V gene: TRBV5-1
J gene: TRBJ2-2
CDR3 protein: CATNMGGTAGTGELFF

V gene: TRBV12-3/TRBV12-4
J gene: TRBJ1-1
CDR3 protein: CASSRGPPGAFF

V gene: TRBV7-6
J gene: TRBJ2-1
CDR3 protein: CASSTWKGTRDNEQFF

V gene: TRBV20-1
J gene: TRBJ2-1
CDR3 protein: CSARDFGDRGPLF

V gene: TRBV29-1
J gene: TRBJ2-5
CDR3 protein: CSVSGRGQSETQYF

V gene: TRBV20-1
J gene: TRBJ1-5
CDR3 protein: CSAGQGSQPQHF

V gene: TRBV28
J gene: TRBJ2-1
CDR3 protein: CASSLTGGTINEQFF

V gene: TRBV20-1
J gene: TRBJ2-7
CDR3 protein: CSARDLARGPPYEQYF

V gene: TRBV3-1
J gene: TRBJ2-1
CDR3 protein: CASSQGTGGSYNEQFF

V gene: TRBV4-3
J gene: TRBJ2-1
CDR3 protein: CASSQAPGEYNEQFF

V gene: TRBV6-1
J gene: TRBJ1-5
CDR3 protein: CASSEISGGQPQHF

V gene: TRBV5-1
J gene: TRBJ2-2
CDR3 protein: CASSRGKIGELFF

V gene: TRBV12-3/TRBV12-4
J gene: TRBJ1-2
CDR3 protein: CASSLSTGSPYGYTF

V gene: TRBV20-1
J gene: TRBJ2-4
CDR3 protein: CSASGDKKNIQYF

V gene: TRBV20-1
J gene: TRBJ2-3
CDR3 protein: CSGGAENTDTQYF

V gene: TRBV29-1
J gene: TRBJ2-7
CDR3 protein: CSVAGGGSYEQYF

V gene: TRBV28
J gene: TRBJ1-1
CDR3 protein: CASSLMGQMDTEAFF

V gene: TRBV20-1
J gene: TRBJ2-5
CDR3 protein: CSALSGRGRILETQYF

V gene: TRBV29-1
J gene: TRBJ2-1
CDR3 protein: CSAERDSYNEQFF

V gene: TRBV5-1
J gene: TRBJ2-1
CDR3 protein: CASSLGGLSGNEQFF

V gene: TRBV7-2
J gene: TRBJ2-5
CDR3 protein: CASSSQDPLTQETQYF

V gene: TRBV7-6
J gene: TRBJ2-7
CDR3 protein: CASSRPRESGTYEQYF

V gene: TRBV5-1
J gene: TRBJ1-2
CDR3 protein: CASSRPQQGDYGDTF

V gene: TRBV12-3/TRBV12-4
J gene: TRBJ2-7
CDR3 protein: CASSLTSGRNHEQYF

V gene: TRBV7-9
J gene: TRBJ2-2
CDR3 protein: CASSLGPSTGELFF

V gene: TRBV3-1
J gene: TRBJ1-2
CDR3 protein: CASSPPTGYYGYTF

V gene: TRBV12-3/TRBV12-4
J gene: TRBJ1-2
CDR3 protein: CASSFQGGADGYTF

V gene: TRBV24-1
J gene: TRBJ2-1
CDR3 protein: CATSDSLADNEQFF

V gene: TRBV28
J gene: TRBJ2-1
CDR3 protein: CASSLFRTSGSNEQFF

V gene: TRBV20-1
J gene: TRBJ2-7
CDR3 protein: CSARDSVRGWEQYF

V gene: TRBV20-1
J gene: TRBJ2-2
CDR3 protein: CSARSQGSDGELFF

V gene: TRBV5-6
J gene: TRBJ1-1
CDR3 protein: CASSLRMERMNTEAFF

V gene: TRBV7-8
J gene: TRBJ2-3
CDR3 protein: CASSRLQTGTDTQYF

V gene: TRBV28
J gene: TRBJ2-5
CDR3 protein: CASSPTGVQETQYF

V gene: TRBV12-3/TRBV12-4
J gene: TRBJ1-1
CDR3 protein: CASRGDRENTEAFF

V gene: TRBV4-1
J gene: TRBJ1-2
CDR3 protein: CASSLRDTTNYGYTF

V gene: TRBV30
J gene: TRBJ2-2
CDR3 protein: CAWSVRRTSGMAGELFF

V gene: TRBV3-1
J gene: TRBJ2-2
CDR3 protein: CASSPGLAGPGELFF

V gene: TRBV2
J gene: TRBJ2-1
CDR3 protein: CASSGTSGRMFGEQFF

V gene: TRBV30
J gene: TRBJ1-5
CDR3 protein: CACTTDINQPQHF

V gene: TRBV6-2/TRBV6-3
J gene: TRBJ2-4
CDR3 protein: CASSQRDRKNIQYF

V gene: TRBV10-3
J gene: TRBJ1-2
CDR3 protein: CAISESDSGVDYGYTF

V gene: TRBV27
J gene: TRBJ2-1
CDR3 protein: CASQRSGRYNEQFF

V gene: TRBV5-1
J gene: TRBJ2-3
CDR3 protein: CASSRRILVTDTQYF

V gene: TRBV20-1
J gene: TRBJ2-7
CDR3 protein: CSAPTSATISEQYF

V gene: TRBV5-5
J gene: TRBJ2-2
CDR3 protein: CASSLTVSGELFF

V gene: TRBV19
J gene: TRBJ1-3
CDR3 protein: CASSATRLDTIYF

V gene: TRBV4-2
J gene: TRBJ2-5
CDR3 protein: CASSQEGGNPQETQYF

V gene: TRBV4-3
J gene: TRBJ2-1
CDR3 protein: CASSQEGLAGNYNEQFF

V gene: TRBV7-6
J gene: TRBJ2-2
CDR3 protein: CASSLGHSGELFF

V gene: TRBV15
J gene: TRBJ2-5
CDR3 protein: CATSRDRGGGQQETQYF

V gene: TRBV5-1
J gene: TRBJ2-5
CDR3 protein: CASSFWGLEKETQYF